Included here is one T cell receptor beta chain sequence, with context. Its cognate antigen is unknown. The repertoire was sequenced with immunoSEQ multiplex PCR; TCRdb's copy has only in-frame clones and lacks some. The sample contains about 59,000 clones, roughly 89% of which appear only once. The V gene's germline CDR1 is SGHKS and CDR2 YYEKEE (reference sequence). The CDR3 length is 14 residues. V was shortened by 4 bases and J by 2 bases, with 9 bases between the two germline ends. This record comes from a study of T cells in localized non-small cell lung cancer. Findings and limits, study-wide: Heterogeneity cannot be ruled out, as sequencing used one tumor region only. A higher density of T cells in blood coincided with extended overall survival. It was uninvolved adjacent lung that showed the highest T cell clonality, exceeding tumor. In adjacent lung, a median about 50 of the top 100 tumor clones were found.

This chain uses TRBV5-5 with TRBJ2-2; no reliable D call. The sequencing here drew on peripheral blood, taken before any cancer treatment. This TCR was recovered from a man aged 35-75 years with stage I squamous cell lung carcinoma. The CDR3 protein is CASSLEFNTGELFF. The CDR3, as DNA: TGTGCCAGCAGCCTGGAGTTTAACACCGGGGAGCTGTTTTTT.